This entry lists 3 T cell receptor beta chains sequenced from one sample in a study of OX40 agonist ivuxolimab in advanced cancers. The table came from immunoSEQ multiplex PCR; TCRdb's copy has only in-frame clones and leaves some out. Seen here are 45,000 to 50,000 clones, more than 75% observed once, and the top ten hold about 20%. The sequencing here drew on CD4+ or CD8+ T cells sorted from blood, taken in a trial of the OX40 agonist ivuxolimab. Source of these receptors: an adult with an advanced solid tumor such as melanoma, head and neck, liver or kidney cancer.

The chain couples TRBV5-1 to TRBJ2-3; possible D gene TRBD1, 6 bases. CDR1 is SGHRS and CDR2 is YFSETQ in the germline V gene. V lost 0 bases, J lost 2 bases, and 16 bases lay in between. CDR3 length equals 17 residues. The CDR3 loop is CASSLVPGMGATDTQYF. The CDR3 DNA is TGCGCCAGCAGCTTGGTTCCAGGGATGGGGGCCACAGATACGCAGTATTTT.

The rearrangement uses TRBV27 and TRBJ2-5, with D possibly TRBD1 on 7 matching bases. Trimming stripped 6 bases from V and 7 bases from J, with 24 bases between. The CDR3 covers 16 residues. CDR1 is MNHEY, CDR2 SMNVEV, per germline (reference sequence). CDR3 bases: TGTGCCAGCAGACCCAGGCAGGGGGGCGCAAGTGGGACCCAGTACTTC. It specifies CASRPRQGGASGTQYF.

J is TRBJ2-1 and V is TRBV5-1; TRBD2 might be the D (6 bases). From germline, CDR1 is SGHRS and CDR2 YFSETQ. The CDR3 is 15 residues long. Trimming stripped 0 bases from V and 0 bases from J, with 7 bases between. The CDR3 DNA sequence: TGCGCCAGCAGCTTGGGCGGGATCTCCTACAATGAGCAGTTCTTC. Its protein product is CASSLGGISYNEQFF.